This T cell receptor (beta chain) came from a study of shared T cell receptors in the human thymus. Trimming stripped 4 bases from V and 1 base from J, with 15 bases between. Germline V lookup: CDR1 LGHNA, CDR2 YNFKEQ. This CDR3 has 16 amino acids. Profiled with immunoSEQ multiplex PCR; TCRdb holds only in-frame clones, not every one. The sample consists of tens of thousands of clones, about 95% of them appearing once. This chain uses TRBV4-2 with TRBJ2-3; D is uncertain. The TCR originated in a human donor. Sequenced material: thymocytes. In nucleotides, the CDR3 is TGTGCCAGCAGCCCCTCAAAATGGCAGGGCACAGATACGCAGTATTTT. Its translation: CASSPSKWQGTDTQYF.